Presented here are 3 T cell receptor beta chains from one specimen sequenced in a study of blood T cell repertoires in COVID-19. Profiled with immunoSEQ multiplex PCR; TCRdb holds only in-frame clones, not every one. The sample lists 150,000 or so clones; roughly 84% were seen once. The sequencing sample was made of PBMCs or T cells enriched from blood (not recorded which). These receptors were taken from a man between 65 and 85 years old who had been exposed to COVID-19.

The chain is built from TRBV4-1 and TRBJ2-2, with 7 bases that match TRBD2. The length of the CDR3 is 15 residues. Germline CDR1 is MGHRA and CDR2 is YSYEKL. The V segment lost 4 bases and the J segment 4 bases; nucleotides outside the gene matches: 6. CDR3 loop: CASSPSGVPTGELFF. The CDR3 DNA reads TGCGCCAGCAGCCCTAGCGGTGTTCCCACCGGGGAGCTGTTTTTT.

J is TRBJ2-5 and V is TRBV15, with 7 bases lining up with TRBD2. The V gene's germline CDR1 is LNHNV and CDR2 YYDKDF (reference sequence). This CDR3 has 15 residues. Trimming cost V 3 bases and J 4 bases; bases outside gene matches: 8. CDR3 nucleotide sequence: TGTGCCACCAGCAGGGGCCCGGGGGGATTAGAGACCCAGTACTTC. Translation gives CATSRGPGGLETQYF.

This chain's CDR3 is CASSYSRERSNQPQHF. CDR3 bases: TGTGCCAGCAGTTACTCGAGAGAGAGGAGCAATCAGCCCCAGCATTTT. J is TRBJ1-5 and V is TRBV6-7; D uncertain. Being an ORF, TRBV6-7 has a function that is uncertain. Trimming shortened V by 0 bases and J by 1 base, and 10 bases separated the two germline ends. The CDR3 length is 16 residues.